This TCR beta chain stems from a study of blood T cell repertoires in COVID-19. Measured with immunoSEQ multiplex PCR; TCRdb has only the in-frame clones, and not every one. This sample carries about 180,000 clones, about nine tenths of them seen once, and the ten largest clones take 3.5% to 5%. The CDR3 extends over 14 amino acids. CDR1 and CDR2 from the germline V gene are MGHDK and SYGVNS. Trimming pared 1 base from V and 7 bases from J, leaving 11 bases between. This clone was recorded a few times. Sequenced input: peripheral blood. This sequence was found in a woman aged 25 to 45 with acute or convalescent COVID-19. The chain is built from TRBV25-1 and TRBJ1-3; no reliable D call. The CDR3 DNA is TGTGCCAGCAGTGAATCGGGGAACCTCAACACCATATATTTT. This encodes CASSESGNLNTIYF. Full variable domain (remainder filled in from reference TRBV25-1 and TRBJ1-3): EADIYQTPRYLVIGTGKKITLECSQTMGHDKMYWYQQDPGMELHLIHYSYGVNSTEKGDLSSESTVSRIRTEHFPLTLESARPSHTSQYLCASSESGNLNTIYFGEGSWLTVV.